This TCR beta chain was obtained from a study of PD-L1 blockade in urothelial cancer. The protocol was immunoSEQ multiplex PCR, while the TCRdb copy is restricted to in-frame clones and leaves out a portion. The sample lists around 71,000 clones, just under 85% occurring once. Time point denoted: pretreatment peripheral blood. The patients had locally advanced or metastatic urothelial carcinoma. V was trimmed by 3 bases and J by 1 base, leaving 9 bases between them. The CDR3 is 14 residues long. Germline loops: CDR1 SGHTA, CDR2 FQGNSA. This clone came up a few times. No antigen is known for it. Overall study findings and caveats: Tumor-associated blood clones were expanded more by durable-benefit patients at 3 weeks.

This chain joins TRBV7-2 and TRBJ1-1; D unclear. Sequencing was performed on PBMCs, taken around atezolizumab (anti-PD-L1) treatment. The source of this sequence is a man aged 35 to 55 with urothelial cancer. CDR3 region: CASSFEAGNTEAFF. DNA for the CDR3: TGTGCCAGCAGCTTTGAGGCGGGGAACACTGAAGCTTTCTTT.